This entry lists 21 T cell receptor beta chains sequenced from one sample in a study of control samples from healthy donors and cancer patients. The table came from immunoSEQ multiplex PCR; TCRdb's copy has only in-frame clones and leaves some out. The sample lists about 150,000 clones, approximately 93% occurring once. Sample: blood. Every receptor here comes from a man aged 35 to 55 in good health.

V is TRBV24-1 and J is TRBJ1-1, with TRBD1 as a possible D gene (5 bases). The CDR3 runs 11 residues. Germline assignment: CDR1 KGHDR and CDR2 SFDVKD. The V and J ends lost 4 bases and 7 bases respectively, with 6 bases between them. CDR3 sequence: CATSDQGEAFF. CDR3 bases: TGTGCCACCAGTGACCAGGGTGAAGCTTTCTTT.

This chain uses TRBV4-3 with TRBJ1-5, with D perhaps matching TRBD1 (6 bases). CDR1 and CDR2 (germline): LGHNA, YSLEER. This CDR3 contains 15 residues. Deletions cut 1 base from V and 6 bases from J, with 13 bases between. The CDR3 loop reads CASSQGGGGGQPQHF. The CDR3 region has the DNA TGCGCCAGCAGCCAAGGGGGAGGGGGAGGTCAGCCCCAGCATTTT.

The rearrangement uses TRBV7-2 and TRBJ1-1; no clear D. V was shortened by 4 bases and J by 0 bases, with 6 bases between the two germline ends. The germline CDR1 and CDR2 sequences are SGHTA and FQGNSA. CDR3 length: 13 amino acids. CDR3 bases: TGTGCCAGCAGCTCACAGATGAACACTGAAGCTTTCTTT. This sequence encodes CASSSQMNTEAFF. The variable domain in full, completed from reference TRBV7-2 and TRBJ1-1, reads GAGVSQSPSNKVTEKGKDVELRCDPISGHTALYWYRQSLGQGLEFLIYFQGNSAPDKSGLPSDRFSAERTGGSVSTLTIQRTQQEDSAVYLCASSSQMNTEAFFGQGTRLTVV.

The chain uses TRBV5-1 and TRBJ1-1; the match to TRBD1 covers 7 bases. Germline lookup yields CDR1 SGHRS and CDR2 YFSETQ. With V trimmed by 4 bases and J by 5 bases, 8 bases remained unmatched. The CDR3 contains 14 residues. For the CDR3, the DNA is TGCGCCAGCAGCGTACAGGGGCTGGGGACTGAAGCTTTCTTT. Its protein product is CASSVQGLGTEAFF.

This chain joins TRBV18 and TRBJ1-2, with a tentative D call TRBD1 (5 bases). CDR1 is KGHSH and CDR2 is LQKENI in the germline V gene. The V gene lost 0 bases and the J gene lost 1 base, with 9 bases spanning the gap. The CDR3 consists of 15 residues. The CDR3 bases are TGTGCCAGCTCACCACCGGACAAGATTAACTATGGCTACACCTTC. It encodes CASSPPDKINYGYTF.

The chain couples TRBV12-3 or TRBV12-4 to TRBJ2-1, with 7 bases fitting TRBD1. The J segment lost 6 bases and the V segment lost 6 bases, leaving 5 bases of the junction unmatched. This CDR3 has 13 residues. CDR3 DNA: TGTGCCAGCAGCCCCAGGGGGATCAATGAGCAGTTCTTC. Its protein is CASSPRGINEQFF.

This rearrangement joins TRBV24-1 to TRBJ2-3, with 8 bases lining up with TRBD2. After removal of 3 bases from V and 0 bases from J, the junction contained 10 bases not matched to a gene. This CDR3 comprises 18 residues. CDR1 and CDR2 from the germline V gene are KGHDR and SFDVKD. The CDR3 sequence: CATSDPRGAGVSTDTQYF. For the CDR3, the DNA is TGTGCCACCAGTGATCCCCGAGGAGCGGGGGTTAGCACAGATACGCAGTATTTT.

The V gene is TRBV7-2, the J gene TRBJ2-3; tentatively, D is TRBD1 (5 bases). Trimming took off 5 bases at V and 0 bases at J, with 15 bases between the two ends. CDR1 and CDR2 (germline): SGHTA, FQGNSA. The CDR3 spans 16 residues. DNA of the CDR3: TGTGCCAGCAGCACGACTGGGGCCTATAGCACAGATACGCAGTATTTT. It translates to CASSTTGAYSTDTQYF.

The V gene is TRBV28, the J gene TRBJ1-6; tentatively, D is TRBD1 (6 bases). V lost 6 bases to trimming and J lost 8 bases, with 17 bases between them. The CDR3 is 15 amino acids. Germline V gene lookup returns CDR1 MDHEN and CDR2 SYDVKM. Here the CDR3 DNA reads TGTGCCAGCAGCCCCGGGGGGGGCGCGGATTCACCCCTCCACTTT. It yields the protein CASSPGGGADSPLHF.

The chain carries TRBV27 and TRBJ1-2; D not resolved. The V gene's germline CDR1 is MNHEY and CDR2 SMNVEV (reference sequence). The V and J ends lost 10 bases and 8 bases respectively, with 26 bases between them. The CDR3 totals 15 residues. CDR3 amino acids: CATSPGGIPSGGYTF. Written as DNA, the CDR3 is TGTGCCACTTCACCTGGTGGCATCCCGTCCGGGGGCTACACCTTC.

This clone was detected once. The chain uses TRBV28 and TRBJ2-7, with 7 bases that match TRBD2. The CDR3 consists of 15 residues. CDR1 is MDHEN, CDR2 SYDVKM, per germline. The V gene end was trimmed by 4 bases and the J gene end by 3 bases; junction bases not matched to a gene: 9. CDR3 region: CASSSLGGSRYEQYF. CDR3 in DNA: TGTGCCAGCAGTTCCCTGGGGGGGTCCCGCTACGAGCAGTACTTC.

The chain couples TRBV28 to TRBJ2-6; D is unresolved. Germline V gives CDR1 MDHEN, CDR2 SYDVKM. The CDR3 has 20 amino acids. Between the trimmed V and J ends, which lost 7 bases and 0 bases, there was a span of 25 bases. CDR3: CASTPQVGRPSLSGANVLTF. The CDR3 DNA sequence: TGTGCCAGCACCCCCCAGGTGGGCAGGCCCTCTCTCTCTGGGGCCAACGTCCTGACTTTC.

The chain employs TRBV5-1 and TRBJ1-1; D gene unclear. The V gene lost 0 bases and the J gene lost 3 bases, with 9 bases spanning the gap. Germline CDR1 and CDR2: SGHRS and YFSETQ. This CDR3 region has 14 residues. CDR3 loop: CASSLGGDDTEAFF. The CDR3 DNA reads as TGCGCCAGCAGCTTGGGTGGGGATGACACTGAAGCTTTCTTT.

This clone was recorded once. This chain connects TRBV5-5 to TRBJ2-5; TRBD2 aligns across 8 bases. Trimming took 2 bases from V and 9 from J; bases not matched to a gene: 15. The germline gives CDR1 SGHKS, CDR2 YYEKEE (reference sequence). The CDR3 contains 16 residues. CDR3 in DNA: TGTGCCAGCAGCTTATCCGGGGATAGCGGGGCACGTTCCCAGTACTTC. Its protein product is CASSLSGDSGARSQYF. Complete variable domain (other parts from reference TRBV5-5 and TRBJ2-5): DAGVTQSPTHLIKTRGQQVTLRCSPISGHKSVSWYQQVLGQGPQFIFQYYEKEERGRGNFPDRFSARQFPNYSSELNVNALLLGDSALYLCASSLSGDSGARSQYFGPGTRLLVL.

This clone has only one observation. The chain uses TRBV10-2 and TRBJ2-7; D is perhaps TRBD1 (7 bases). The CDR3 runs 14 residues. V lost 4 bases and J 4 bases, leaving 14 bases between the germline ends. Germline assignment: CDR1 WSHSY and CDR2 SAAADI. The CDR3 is CASSVQGRNYEQYF. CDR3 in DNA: TGCGCCAGCAGTGTACAGGGGAGGAATTACGAGCAGTACTTC.

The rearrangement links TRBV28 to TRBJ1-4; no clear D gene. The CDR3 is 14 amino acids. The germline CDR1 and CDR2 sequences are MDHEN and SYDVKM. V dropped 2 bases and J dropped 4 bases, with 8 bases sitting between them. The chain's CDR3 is CASSLRGDNEKLFF. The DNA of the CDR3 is TGTGCCAGCAGTTTACGAGGTGATAATGAAAAACTGTTTTTT.

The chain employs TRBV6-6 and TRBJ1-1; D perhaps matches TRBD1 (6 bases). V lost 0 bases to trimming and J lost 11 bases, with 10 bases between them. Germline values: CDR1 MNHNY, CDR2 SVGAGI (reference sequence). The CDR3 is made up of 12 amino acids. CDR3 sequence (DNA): TGTGCCAGCAGTTACTCAACAGGGCGGGCTTTCTTT. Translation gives CASSYSTGRAFF.

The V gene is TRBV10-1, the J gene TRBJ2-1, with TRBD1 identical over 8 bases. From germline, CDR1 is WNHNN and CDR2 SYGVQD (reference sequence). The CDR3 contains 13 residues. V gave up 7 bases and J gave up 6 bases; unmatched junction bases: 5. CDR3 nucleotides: TGCGCCAGCAACAGGGGGGTTGGCAATGAGCAGTTCTTC. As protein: CASNRGVGNEQFF.

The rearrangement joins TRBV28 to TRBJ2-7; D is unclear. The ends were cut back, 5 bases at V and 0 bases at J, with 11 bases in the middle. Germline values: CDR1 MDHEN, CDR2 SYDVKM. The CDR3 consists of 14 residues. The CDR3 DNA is TGTGCCAGCAGTCACCCCTTGGGCTCCTACGAGCAGTACTTC. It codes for CASSHPLGSYEQYF.

As DNA, the CDR3 is TGTGCCAGCAGCCAGGGGGCGCGGGAGCAGTACTTC. Amino acids: CASSQGAREQYF. The rearrangement links TRBV13 to TRBJ2-7; TRBD1 agrees at 8 bases. The CDR3 is 12 amino acids. V shed 5 bases, J shed 7 bases, and the junction held 4 bases outside the gene matches. Germline CDR1 and CDR2: PRHDT and FYEKMQ (reference sequence).

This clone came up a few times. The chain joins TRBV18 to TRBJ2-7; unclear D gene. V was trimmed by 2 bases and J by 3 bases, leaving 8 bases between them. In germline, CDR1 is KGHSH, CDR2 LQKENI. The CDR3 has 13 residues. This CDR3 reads CASSPFQDYEQYF. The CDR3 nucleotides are TGTGCCAGCTCACCATTCCAGGACTACGAGCAGTACTTC.